The 6 T cell receptor beta chains below all came from one sample that was sequenced in a study of cytomegalovirus exposure and HLA in healthy donors. The PCR was carried out with 60 Vbeta primers and 13 Jbeta primers. Produced via immunoSEQ multiplex PCR; TCRdb's table is partial and in-frame only. The sample shows about 68,000 clones, approximately 78% of them seen only once. The source material was PBMCs. The source is a human donor in good health.

The chain recombines TRBV19 with TRBJ2-7; possibly TRBD2 for D (5 bases). Germline lookup yields CDR1 LNHDA and CDR2 SQIVND (reference sequence). With 5 bases removed from V and 0 bases from J, the gap between germline ends came to 11 bases. This CDR3 has 14 amino acids. CDR3 sequence: CASSLATSSYEQYF. CDR3 nucleotide sequence: TGTGCCAGTAGTTTGGCTACTAGCTCCTACGAGCAGTACTTC.

The V call is TRBV19, the J call TRBJ1-1; 8 bases match TRBD1. This CDR3 spans 12 amino acids. Germline V gene data show CDR1 as LNHDA and CDR2 as SQIVND (reference sequence). Trimming cost V 8 bases and J 7 bases; bases outside gene matches: 6. CDR3 bases: TGTGCCAGTGAACAGGGGACAGGTGAAGCTTTCTTT. It encodes CASEQGTGEAFF.

Notes on this clone: The junction shows a germline mismatch at one end, possibly a read error. This rearrangement joins TRBV6-4 to TRBJ2-5; tentative D call: TRBD1 (5 bases). The last part of the DNA fits TRBJ2-7 better; the J call may be wrong. CDR3 size: 16 residues. The germline V gene has CDR1 MRHNA and CDR2 SNTAGT. The DNA of the CDR3 is TGTGCCAGCAGTGATCCCAGGGCAAGGCCATCCTGCGAGCAGTACTTC. Translating it yields CASSDPRARPSCEQYF.

A single count supports this clone. The V gene is TRBV7-2, the J gene TRBJ2-7; weak D call: TRBD2 (5 bases). The V gene's germline CDR1 is SGHTA and CDR2 FQGNSA. V gave up 1 base and J gave up 3 bases, with 13 bases separating them. The CDR3 extends over 15 amino acids. The CDR3 DNA sequence: TGTGCCAGCAGCTTAGGACCGGGGTGGGACTACGAGCAGTACTTC. It encodes CASSLGPGWDYEQYF.

Written as DNA, the CDR3 is TGTGCCAGTAGCTCAGAAGAGGCCCGAGGACCCCTCCACTTT. Its translation: CASSSEEARGPLHF. The chain links TRBV19 to TRBJ1-6; D call uncertain. Trimming took off 6 bases at V and 12 bases at J, with 18 bases between the two ends. This CDR3 is built from 14 residues. Per germline, CDR1 LNHDA and CDR2 SQIVND (reference sequence).

V gene TRBV2 combines with J gene TRBJ2-7; D gene unclear. V dropped 4 bases and J dropped 3 bases, with 4 bases sitting between them. Germline values: CDR1 SNHLY, CDR2 FYNNEI. This CDR3 comprises 11 residues. CDR3 sequence (DNA): TGTGCCAGCAGTGGGCACTACGAGCAGTACTTC. Translated: CASSGHYEQYF.